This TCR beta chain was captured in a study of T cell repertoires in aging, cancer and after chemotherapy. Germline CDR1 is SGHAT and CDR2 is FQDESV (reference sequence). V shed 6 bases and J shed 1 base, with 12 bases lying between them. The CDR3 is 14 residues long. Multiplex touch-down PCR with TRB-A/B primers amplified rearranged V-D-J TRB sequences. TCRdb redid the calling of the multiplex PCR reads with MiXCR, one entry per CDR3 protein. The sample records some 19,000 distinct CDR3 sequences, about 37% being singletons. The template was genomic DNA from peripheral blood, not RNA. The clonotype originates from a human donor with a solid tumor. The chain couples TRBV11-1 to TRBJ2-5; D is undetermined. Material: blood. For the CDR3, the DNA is TGTGCCAGCAGTTTGAGGCGTGCCCAAGAGACCCAGTACTTC. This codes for CASSLRRAQETQYF.